This T cell receptor (beta chain) derives from a study of T cell responses to AZD1222 COVID-19 vaccine. The table came from immunoSEQ multiplex PCR; TCRdb's copy has only in-frame clones and leaves some out. The sample contains 130,000 to 150,000 clones, roughly 91% of which appear only once. A word on this clone: Its matching antigen is unknown.

This CDR3 contains 15 residues. V gave up 1 base and J gave up 3 bases, with 10 bases separating them. Germline loops: CDR1 MNHNS, CDR2 SASEGT. Points from the study as a whole: Among AZD1222 vaccinees, only 5 to 7 were seropositive at baseline. Mapped onto spike, vaccine-associated CD4 TCRs spanned it and were dominant at 160-218 and 743-854.

The chain joins TRBV6-1 to TRBJ2-1; no definite D call. This clonotype originated in an adult in good health. Specimen: peripheral blood, collected on day 0 of AZD1222 vaccination. The CDR3 is CASSEDRANYNEQFF. The CDR3 coding sequence is TGTGCCAGCAGTGAAGACAGAGCAAACTACAATGAGCAGTTCTTC.